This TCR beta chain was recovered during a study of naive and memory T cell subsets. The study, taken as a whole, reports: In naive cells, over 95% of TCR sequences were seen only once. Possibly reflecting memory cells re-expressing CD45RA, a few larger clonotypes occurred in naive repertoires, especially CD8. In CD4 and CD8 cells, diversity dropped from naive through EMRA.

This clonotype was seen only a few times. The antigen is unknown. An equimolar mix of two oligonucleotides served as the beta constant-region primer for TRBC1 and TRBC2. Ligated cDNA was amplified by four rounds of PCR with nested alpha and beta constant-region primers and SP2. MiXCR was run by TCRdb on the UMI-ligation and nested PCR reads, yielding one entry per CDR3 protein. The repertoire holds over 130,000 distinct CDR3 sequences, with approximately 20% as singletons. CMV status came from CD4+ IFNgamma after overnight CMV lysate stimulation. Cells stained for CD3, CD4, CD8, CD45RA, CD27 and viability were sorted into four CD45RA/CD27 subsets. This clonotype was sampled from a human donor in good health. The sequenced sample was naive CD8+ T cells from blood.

Written as DNA, the CDR3 is TGTGCCACCTCAATTGGGAATGAGCAGTTCTTC. Residues: CATSIGNEQFF. The chain has TRBV6-2 or TRBV6-3 and TRBJ2-1; no clear D. Germline V gene data show CDR1 as MNHEY and CDR2 as SVGEGT. Trimming pared 10 bases from V and 7 bases from J, leaving 11 bases between. The CDR3 is 11 residues long.